This T cell receptor beta chain is drawn from a study of CD8+ T cells in alopecia areata. Study-level results: Affected scalp, especially in alopecia totalis/universalis, had a higher clonality than normal scalp did.

Concerning this clone: The antigen remains unidentified.

The V gene lost 2 bases and the J gene lost 7 bases, with 11 bases spanning the gap. CDR3 length: 13 residues. CDR1 is SGHNT, CDR2 YENEEA, per germline. cDNA reverse transcribed from extracted RNA served as the sequencing template. Sequencing was performed with immunoSEQ multiplex PCR; in TCRdb, only in-frame clones are kept and a portion is missing. The data contain roughly 130,000 clones, 45% to 65% of them singletons. The rearrangement joins TRBV11-3 to TRBJ2-5; D is perhaps TRBD2 (7 bases). The TCR originated in a human donor with alopecia areata. The sequencing used CD4+ T cells sorted from blood, collected at week 0. In DNA, the CDR3 is TGTGCCAGCAGCTTAAACAGGGAGGGGACCCAGTACTTC. Its translation is CASSLNREGTQYF.